The next 16 T cell receptor beta chains were all read from a single sample in a study of cytomegalovirus exposure and HLA in healthy donors (dated by TCRdb to the late 2010s). The library was built by means of the immunoSEQ multiplex PCR assay. The table comes from immuneACCESS by way of TCRdb, which keeps in-frame sequences with V and J called. Part of the clones is missing from these tables; in studies checked, under half for an unresolved V gene and the rest for unknown reasons. Across this sample there are 250,000 to 300,000 clones, with approximately 83% seen only once. The ten most abundant clones make up 1% of the sample. Sample: PBMCs. These receptors came from a woman in her late teens or twenties in good health and CMV-seronegative.

The chain's CDR3 is CASKVGLGSGDTQYF. DNA for the CDR3: TGTGCCAGCAAGGTGGGACTAGGTTCTGGAGATACGCAGTATTTT. This sequence joins TRBV6-5 and TRBJ2-3, with 8 positions matching TRBD2. From germline, CDR1 is MNHEY and CDR2 SVGAGI. The CDR3 is made up of 15 amino acids. V was clipped by 7 bases and J by 5 bases; unmatched bases: 11.

The rearrangement uses TRBV28 and TRBJ2-7, with 11 positions matching TRBD2. The CDR3 is 16 amino acids. Germline-derived CDR1 and CDR2 are MDHEN and SYDVKM. Trimming cost V 3 bases and J 0 bases; bases outside gene matches: 4. The CDR3 spells CASSLAGLAASYEQYF. CDR3 bases: TGTGCCAGCAGTTTGGCGGGACTAGCGGCCTCCTACGAGCAGTACTTC.

The genes are TRBV2 and TRBJ2-6; 7 bases match TRBD1. V was pared by 6 bases and J by 0 bases, with 8 bases of the junction left unmatched. Germline lookup yields CDR1 SNHLY and CDR2 FYNNEI. This CDR3 comprises 17 residues. CDR3 nucleotides: TGTGCCAGCAGCGGTCAGGGGGTTAACTCTGGGGCCAACGTCCTGACTTTC. Encoded protein: CASSGQGVNSGANVLTF.

The J gene is TRBJ1-6, the V gene TRBV19; 8 bases are a match to TRBD1. The CDR3 has 16 residues. In germline, CDR1 is LNHDA, CDR2 SQIVND (reference sequence). The trim removed 4 bases at V and 4 bases at J, leaving 6 bases unmatched. CDR3 DNA sequence: TGTGCCAGTAGTACCTCAAGACAGGGGTATAATTCACCCCTCCACTTT. Translated, it gives CASSTSRQGYNSPLHF.

The chain links TRBV7-6 to TRBJ1-5; TRBD1 matches 10 bases. This CDR3 is 16 amino acids long. Unmatched junction bases numbered 8, after V lost 5 bases and J lost 4 bases. Germline CDR1 is SGHVS and CDR2 is FNYEAQ. The CDR3 reads CASSPETGGRNQPQHF. For the CDR3, the DNA is TGTGCCAGCAGCCCAGAGACAGGGGGCCGGAATCAGCCCCAGCATTTT.

The chain uses TRBV5-1 and TRBJ2-2, with D possibly being TRBD2 (6 bases). This CDR3 region has 16 residues. CDR1 is SGHRS and CDR2 is YFSETQ in the germline V gene. V was trimmed by 0 bases and J by 2 bases, leaving 11 bases between them. CDR3: CASSLGDAGNTGELFF. CDR3 DNA: TGCGCCAGCAGCTTGGGGGACGCGGGAAACACCGGGGAGCTGTTTTTT.

The chain is built from TRBV25-1 and TRBJ2-1, with a weak D call TRBD2 (5 bases). The CDR3 extends over 16 amino acids. Germline CDR1 MGHDK, CDR2 SYGVNS. V dropped 3 bases and J dropped 1 base, with 13 bases sitting between them. The CDR3 nucleotides read TGTGCCAGCAGTGAGTTGCGAGGGATTTCCTACAATGAGCAGTTCTTC. It translates to CASSELRGISYNEQFF.

This clone appeared a single time. The chain has TRBV4-1 and TRBJ2-2; no clear D gene. Trimming removed 0 bases at V and 6 bases at J, with 5 bases between. CDR3 size: 13 residues. Germline CDR1 MGHRA, CDR2 YSYEKL. CDR3 protein: CASSQEGSGELFF. DNA of the CDR3: TGCGCCAGCAGCCAAGAGGGCTCCGGGGAGCTGTTTTTT.

In nucleotides, the CDR3 is TGTGCCAGCAGTGGGGACAGGGCTCTTGGCACTGAAGCTTTCTTT. Amino acid sequence: CASSGDRALGTEAFF. The chain uses TRBV25-1 and TRBJ1-1; 9 bases line up with TRBD1. The CDR3 is 15 amino acids. Losses at the gene ends were 4 bases for V and 4 bases for J; bases not matched to a gene: 7. In germline, CDR1 is MGHDK, CDR2 SYGVNS.

V and J are TRBV7-8 and TRBJ1-1, with D unresolved. Germline V CDR1 and CDR2: SGHVS, FQNEAQ. The CDR3 totals 13 residues. The V end lost 1 base, the J end lost 6 bases, and 9 bases lay between the germline ends. CDR3 residues: CASSLGPGAEAFF. CDR3 coding DNA: TGTGCCAGCAGCTTAGGGCCCGGGGCTGAAGCTTTCTTT.

Of note for this clone: An end of the junction differs from the germline gene, which may be a read error. The chain combines TRBV19 with TRBJ1-1, with 7 positions matching TRBD1. CDR3 length equals 13 residues. Germline lookup yields CDR1 LNHDA and CDR2 SQIVND (reference sequence). In DNA, the CDR3 is TGTGCCAGTAGCATAGACAGGGACACTGAAGCTTTCTTT. It translates to CASSIDRDTEAFF. Variable domain in full (rest from reference TRBV19 and TRBJ1-1): DGGITQSPKYLFRKEGQNVTLSCEQNLNHDAMYWYRQDPGQGLRLIYYSQIVNDFQKGDIAEGYSVSREKKESFPLTVTSAQKNPTAFYLCASSIDRDTEAFFGQGTRLTVV.

The table lists this clone with a count of one. This sample includes further DNA sequences coding for the same CDR3. This sequence joins TRBV9 and TRBJ2-7; 14 bases agree with TRBD2. CDR1 is SGDLS and CDR2 is YYNGEE in the germline V gene. The CDR3 consists of 15 residues. V gave up 2 bases and J gave up 4 bases; unmatched junction bases: 2. The DNA for the CDR3 is TGTGCCAGCAGCGTGACTAGCGGGAGGGTTTACGAGCAGTACTTC. This translates into CASSVTSGRVYEQYF.

The V gene is TRBV5-4, the J gene TRBJ1-5; D is uncertain. Trimming shortened V by 0 bases and J by 6 bases, and 10 bases separated the two germline ends. The CDR3 extends over 14 amino acids. Germline CDR1 SGHNT, CDR2 YYREEE (reference sequence). CDR3 DNA sequence: TGTGCCAGCAGCTTGGCCGGAGGGAGTCAGCCCCAGCATTTT. Protein: CASSLAGGSQPQHF. The whole variable domain, remainder taken from reference TRBV5-4 and TRBJ1-5, is ETGVTQSPTHLIKTRGQQVTLRCSSQSGHNTVSWYQQALGQGPQFIFQYYREEENGRGNFPPRFSGLQFPNYSSELNVNALELDDSALYLCASSLAGGSQPQHFGDGTRLSIL.

This clone has only a few counts. V usage is TRBV29-1 and J usage is TRBJ1-2, with D uncertain. V was pared by 3 bases and J by 3 bases, with 5 bases between. Germline V lookup: CDR1 SQVTM, CDR2 ANQGSEA. This CDR3 region has 11 residues. CDR3 nucleotides: TGCAGCGTTGACACATACTATGGCTACACCTTC. Its translation: CSVDTYYGYTF.

The chain is built from TRBV11-2 and TRBJ1-6; D perhaps matches TRBD1 (5 bases). The V gene lost 1 base and the J gene lost 8 bases, with 12 bases spanning the gap. This CDR3 region has 15 residues. Germline CDR1 is SGHAT and CDR2 is FQNNGV. CDR3 DNA: TGTGCCAGCAGCTTAGTTCGTGACAGCTATTCACCCCTCCACTTT. As protein: CASSLVRDSYSPLHF.

The chain joins TRBV30 to TRBJ2-1; 7 bases line up with TRBD2. Losses at the gene ends were 3 bases for V and 4 bases for J; bases not matched to a gene: 3. The CDR3 has 13 residues. Looked up from germline, CDR1 is GTSNPN and CDR2 is SVGIG (reference sequence). The CDR3 reads CAWRAGPYNEQFF. The CDR3 bases are TGTGCCTGGAGAGCGGGGCCTTACAATGAGCAGTTCTTC. Full variable domain (rest looked up from reference TRBV30 and TRBJ2-1): SQTIHQWPATLVQPVGSPLSLECTVEGTSNPNLYWYRQAAGRGLQLLFYSVGIGQISSEVPQNLSASRPQDRQFILSSKKLLLSDSGFYLCAWRAGPYNEQFFGPGTRLTVL.